The following is a T cell receptor beta chain sequence with its context. This specimen belongs to a study of cytomegalovirus exposure and HLA in healthy donors. From germline, CDR1 is MGHDK and CDR2 SYGVNS. Between the trimmed V and J ends, which lost 3 bases and 6 bases, there was a span of 7 bases. The CDR3 is made up of 12 amino acids. The PCR contained 60 Vbeta and 13 Jbeta primers. Some clones are missing from TCRdb's copy, which holds only in-frame ones; the method was immunoSEQ multiplex PCR. The table includes 110,000 to 150,000 clones, 75% to 85% detected once. This chain joins TRBV25-1 and TRBJ2-3; D remains ambiguous. This receptor was identified in a woman under 30 in good health and CMV-seropositive. Input material: PBMCs. As DNA, the CDR3 is TGTGCCAGCAGTGAGGTTGGCGATACGCAGTATTTT. It translates to CASSEVGDTQYF. Full variable domain (outside the CDR3, taken from reference TRBV25-1 and TRBJ2-3): EADIYQTPRYLVIGTGKKITLECSQTMGHDKMYWYQQDPGMELHLIHYSYGVNSTEKGDLSSESTVSRIRTEHFPLTLESARPSHTSQYLCASSEVGDTQYFGPGTRLTVL.